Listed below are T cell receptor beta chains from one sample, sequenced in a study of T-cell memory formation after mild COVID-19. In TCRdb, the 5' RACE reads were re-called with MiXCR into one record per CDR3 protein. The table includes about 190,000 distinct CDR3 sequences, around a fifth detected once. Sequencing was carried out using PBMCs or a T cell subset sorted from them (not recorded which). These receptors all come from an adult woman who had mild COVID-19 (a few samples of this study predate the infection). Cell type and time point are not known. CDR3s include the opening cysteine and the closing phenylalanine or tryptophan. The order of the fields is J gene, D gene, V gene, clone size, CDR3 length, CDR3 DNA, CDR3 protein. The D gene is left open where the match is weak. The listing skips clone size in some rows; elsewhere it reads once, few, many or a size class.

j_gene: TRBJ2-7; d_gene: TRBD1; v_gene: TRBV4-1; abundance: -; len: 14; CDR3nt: TGCGCCAGCAGCTTCGGACAGGGAATCTCCGAGCAGTACTTC; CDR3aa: CASSFGQGISEQYF
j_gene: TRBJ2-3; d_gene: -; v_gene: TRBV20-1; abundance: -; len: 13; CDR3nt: TGCAGTGCTAGAGATTTGGGGACAGATACGCAGTATTTT; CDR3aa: CSARDLGTDTQYF
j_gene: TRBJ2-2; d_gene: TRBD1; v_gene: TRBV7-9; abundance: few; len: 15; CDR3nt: TGTGCCAGCAGCTCCGGGACAGGGATCACCGGGGAGCTGTTTTTT; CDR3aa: CASSSGTGITGELFF
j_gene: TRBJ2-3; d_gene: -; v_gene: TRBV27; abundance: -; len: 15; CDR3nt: TGTGCCAGCAGTTCCATAGACTTCAACACAGATACGCAGTATTTT; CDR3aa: CASSSIDFNTDTQYF
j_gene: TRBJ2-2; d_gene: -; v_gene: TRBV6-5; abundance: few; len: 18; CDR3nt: TGTGCCAGCAGTTACTCGAATTGGAGGGCCATGAACACCGGGGAGCTGTTTTTT; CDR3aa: CASSYSNWRAMNTGELFF
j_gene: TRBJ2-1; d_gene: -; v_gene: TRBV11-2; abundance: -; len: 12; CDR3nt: TGTGCCAGCAGAACGGACACGAATGAGCAGTTCTTC; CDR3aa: CASRTDTNEQFF
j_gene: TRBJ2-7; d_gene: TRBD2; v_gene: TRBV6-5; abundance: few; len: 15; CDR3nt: TGTGCCAGCAGTAGGATTAGCGGGAGTCTCGACGAGCAGTACTTC; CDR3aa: CASSRISGSLDEQYF
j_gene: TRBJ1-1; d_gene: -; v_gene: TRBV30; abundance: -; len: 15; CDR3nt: TGTGCCTGGAGTGTACTAGGCGGTCTGTGGACTGAAGCTTTCTTT; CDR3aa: CAWSVLGGLWTEAFF
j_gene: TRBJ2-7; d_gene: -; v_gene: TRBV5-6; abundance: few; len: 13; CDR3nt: TGTGCCAGCAGCTTGACACAAGCGTACGAGCAGTACTTC; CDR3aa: CASSLTQAYEQYF
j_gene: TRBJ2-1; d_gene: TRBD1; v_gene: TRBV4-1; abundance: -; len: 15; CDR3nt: TGCGCCAGCAGCCAAGGTGAGGGGGCCGTCGATGAGCAGTTCTTC; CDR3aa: CASSQGEGAVDEQFF
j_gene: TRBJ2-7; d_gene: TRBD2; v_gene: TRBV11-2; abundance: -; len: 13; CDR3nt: TGTGCCAGCAGCTTCGGGAGGGGCTACGAGCAGTACTTC; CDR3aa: CASSFGRGYEQYF
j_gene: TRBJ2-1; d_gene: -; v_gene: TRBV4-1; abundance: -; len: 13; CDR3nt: TGCGCCAGCTTTTCGGGAGCATACAATGAGCAGTTCTTC; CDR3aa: CASFSGAYNEQFF
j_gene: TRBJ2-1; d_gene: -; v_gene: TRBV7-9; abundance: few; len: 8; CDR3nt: TGTGCCAGCACTGAGCAGTTCTTC; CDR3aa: CASTEQFF
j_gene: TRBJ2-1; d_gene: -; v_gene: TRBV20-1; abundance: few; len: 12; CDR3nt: TGCAGTGCTAGGTCGGCCTACAATGAGCAGTTCTTC; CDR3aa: CSARSAYNEQFF
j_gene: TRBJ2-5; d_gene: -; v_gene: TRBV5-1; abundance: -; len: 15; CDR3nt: TGCGTCAGCAGCGGCCTTCCCGGACAGCAAGAGACCCAGTACTTC; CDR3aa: CVSSGLPGQQETQYF
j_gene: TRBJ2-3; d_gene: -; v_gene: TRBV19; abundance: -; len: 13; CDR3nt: TGTGCCAGTAGTTTATATTCAGGGGATACGCAGTATTTT; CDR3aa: CASSLYSGDTQYF
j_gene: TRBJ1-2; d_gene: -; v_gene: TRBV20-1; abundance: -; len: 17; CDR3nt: TGCAGTGCTAGAGATCTGCTTTCTGGGGCCAACAACTATGGCTACACCTTC; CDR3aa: CSARDLLSGANNYGYTF
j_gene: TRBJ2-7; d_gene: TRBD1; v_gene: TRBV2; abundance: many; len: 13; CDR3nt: TGTGCCAGCGGATGGACAGGGGCCTACGAGCAGTACTTC; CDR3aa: CASGWTGAYEQYF
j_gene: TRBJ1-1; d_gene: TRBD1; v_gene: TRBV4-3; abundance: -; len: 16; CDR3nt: TGCGCCAGCAGCCAGGACCCGACAGGGACCGACACTGAAGCTTTCTTT; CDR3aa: CASSQDPTGTDTEAFF
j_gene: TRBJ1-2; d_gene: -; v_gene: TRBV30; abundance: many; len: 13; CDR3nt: TGTGCCTGGAGTGTAGCCCCAGGGTCTGGCTACACCTTC; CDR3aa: CAWSVAPGSGYTF
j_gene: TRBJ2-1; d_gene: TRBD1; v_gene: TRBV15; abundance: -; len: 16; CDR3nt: TGTGCCACCAGCAGATTGGGACAGGGTGAGGCCAATGAGCAGTTCTTC; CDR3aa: CATSRLGQGEANEQFF
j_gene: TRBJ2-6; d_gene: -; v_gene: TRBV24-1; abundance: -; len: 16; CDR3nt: TGTGCCACCAGTGAAACAGGAACCTCTGGGGCCAACGTCCTGACTTTC; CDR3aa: CATSETGTSGANVLTF
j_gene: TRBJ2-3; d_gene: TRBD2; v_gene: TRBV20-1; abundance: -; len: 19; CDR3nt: TGCAGTGCTAGGAGCTATGCGACTAGCGGGAGTGAGGGGACAGATACGCAGTATTTT; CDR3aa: CSARSYATSGSEGTDTQYF
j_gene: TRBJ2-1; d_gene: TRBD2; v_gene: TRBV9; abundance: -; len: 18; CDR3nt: TGTGCCAGCAGCGTAGCAATCGGGACTAGCGGGACCTACAATGAGCAGTTCTTC; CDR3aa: CASSVAIGTSGTYNEQFF
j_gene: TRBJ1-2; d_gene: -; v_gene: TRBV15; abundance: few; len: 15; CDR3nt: TGTGCCACCAGCAGAGGCAGGGGTCTAGACTATGGCTACACCTTC; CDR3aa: CATSRGRGLDYGYTF
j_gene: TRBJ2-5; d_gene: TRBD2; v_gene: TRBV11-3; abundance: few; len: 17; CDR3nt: TGTGCCAGCAGCTCGGGACTAGCGGGAGTGTTGGAAGAGACCCAGTACTTC; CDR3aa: CASSSGLAGVLEETQYF
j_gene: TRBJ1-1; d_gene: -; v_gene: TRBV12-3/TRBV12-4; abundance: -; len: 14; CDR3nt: TGTGCCAGCACTAACCCAGGGGTTCCAACTGAAGCTTTCTTT; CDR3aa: CASTNPGVPTEAFF
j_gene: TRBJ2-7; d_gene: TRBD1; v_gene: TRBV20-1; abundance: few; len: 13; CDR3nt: TGCAGTGCCCCGAGGGACAGGGGTTACGAGCAGTACTTC; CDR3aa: CSAPRDRGYEQYF
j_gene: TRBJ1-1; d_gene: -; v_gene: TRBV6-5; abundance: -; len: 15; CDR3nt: TGTGCCAGCAGTACTGAGGGTTGGGGTGCCTCTGAAGCTTTCTTT; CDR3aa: CASSTEGWGASEAFF
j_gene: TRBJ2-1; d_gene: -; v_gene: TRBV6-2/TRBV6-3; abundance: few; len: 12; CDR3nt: TGTGCCACTGTCGGTATCTACAATGAGCAGTTCTTC; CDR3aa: CATVGIYNEQFF
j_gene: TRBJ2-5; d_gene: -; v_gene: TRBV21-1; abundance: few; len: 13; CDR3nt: TGTGCCAGCAGCAATTTTAGGCGGGAGCCCCAGTACTTC; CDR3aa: CASSNFRREPQYF
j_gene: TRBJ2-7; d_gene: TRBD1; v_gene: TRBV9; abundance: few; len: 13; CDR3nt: TGTGCCAGCAGCGCCCGGACAGGGCGCGAGCAGTACTTC; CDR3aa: CASSARTGREQYF
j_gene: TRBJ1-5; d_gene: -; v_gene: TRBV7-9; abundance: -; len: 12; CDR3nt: TGTGCCAGCAGCTTCACCAATCAGCCCCAGCATTTT; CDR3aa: CASSFTNQPQHF
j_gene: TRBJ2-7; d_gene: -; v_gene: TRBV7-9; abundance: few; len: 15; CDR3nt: TGTGCCAGCAGCGGGACTTTCCCCCCCTCTTACGAGCAGTACTTC; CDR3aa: CASSGTFPPSYEQYF
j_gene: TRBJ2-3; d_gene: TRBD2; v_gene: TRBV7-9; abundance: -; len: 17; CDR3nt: TGTGACAGCAGCCCCATTCTAGCGGGAGGCAGCACAGATACGCAGTATTTT; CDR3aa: CDSSPILAGGSTDTQYF
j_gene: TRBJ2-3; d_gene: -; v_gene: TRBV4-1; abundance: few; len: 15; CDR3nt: TGCGCCAGCAGCCAATTAAGACTTGGCACAGATACGCAGTATTTT; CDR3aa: CASSQLRLGTDTQYF
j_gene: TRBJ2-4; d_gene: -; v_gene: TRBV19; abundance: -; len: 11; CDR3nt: TGTGCCAGTAGGAGGGGAAACATTCAGTACTTC; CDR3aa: CASRRGNIQYF
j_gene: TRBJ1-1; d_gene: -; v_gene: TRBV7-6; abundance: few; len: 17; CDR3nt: TGTGCCAGCAGCTTATCCCCCCCGCGCCCCGGACGGGCTGAAGCTTTCTTT; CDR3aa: CASSLSPPRPGRAEAFF
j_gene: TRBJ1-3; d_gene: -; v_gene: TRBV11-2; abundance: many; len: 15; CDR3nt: TGCGCCAGCAGCCTGGGACGGAGCTCTGGAAACACCATATATTTT; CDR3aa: CASSLGRSSGNTIYF
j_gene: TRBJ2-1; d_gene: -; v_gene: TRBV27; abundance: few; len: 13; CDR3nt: TGTGCCAGCAGCTTAAGCGGTGAGGATGAGCAGTTCTTC; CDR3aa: CASSLSGEDEQFF
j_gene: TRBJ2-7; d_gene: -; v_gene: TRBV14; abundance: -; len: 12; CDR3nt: TGTGCCAGCAGCCCTCACTCCTACGAGCAGTACTTC; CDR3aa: CASSPHSYEQYF
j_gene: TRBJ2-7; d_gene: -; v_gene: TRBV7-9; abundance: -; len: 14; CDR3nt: TGTGCCAGCAGCTTAGCGACAGGAAACTACGAGCAGTACTTC; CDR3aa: CASSLATGNYEQYF
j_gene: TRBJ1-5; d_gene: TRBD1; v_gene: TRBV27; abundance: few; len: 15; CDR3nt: TGTGCCAGCAGTTTTCTCGGACAGGGGGGTGAGCCCCAGCATTTT; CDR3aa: CASSFLGQGGEPQHF
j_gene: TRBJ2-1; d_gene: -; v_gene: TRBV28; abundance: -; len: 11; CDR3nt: TGTGCCAGCAGCGCCGGGGCCGGGGCGTTCTTC; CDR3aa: CASSAGAGAFF
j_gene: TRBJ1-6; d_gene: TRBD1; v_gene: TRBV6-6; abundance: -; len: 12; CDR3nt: TGTGCCAGCGAGGGGGCAAATTCACCCCTCCACTTT; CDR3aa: CASEGANSPLHF
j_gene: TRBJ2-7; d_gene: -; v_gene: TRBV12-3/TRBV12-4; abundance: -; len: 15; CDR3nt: TGTGCCAGCAGTTTCTCAGGGGCCATCTCCTACGAGCAGTACTTC; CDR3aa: CASSFSGAISYEQYF